Listed here are 29 T cell receptor beta chains from one sample, sequenced in a study of CD8 T cells in ankylosing spondylitis. TCRdb used MiXCR to reprocess the 5' RACE reads, holding one entry per CDR3 protein. This sample has fewer than 400,000 distinct CDR3 sequences, with under 15% found just once. Sequencing used blood, either unsorted or a sorted T cell fraction (not recorded which). The receptor set was obtained from a male donor with ankylosing spondylitis or in good health (not recorded which).

The chain has TRBV12-3 or TRBV12-4 and TRBJ1-4; no reliable D call. Trimming removed 3 bases from V and 3 bases from J, with 17 bases in between. The CDR3 totals 17 residues. As DNA, the CDR3 is TGTGCCAGCAGTTTCGCCGGTGGGGTAGGAGCTAATGAAAAACTGTTTTTT. Its protein product is CASSFAGGVGANEKLFF.

This clonotype was counted a few times. The chain links TRBV29-1 to TRBJ1-1; D not certain. V was clipped by 3 bases and J by 3 bases, with 8 bases between them. Germline lookup yields CDR1 SQVTM and CDR2 ANQGSEA. CDR3 size: 12 residues. The CDR3 coding sequence is TGCAGCGTTGATGGCGGCTACACTGAAGCTTTCTTT. It translates to CSVDGGYTEAFF.

The chain combines TRBV6-1 with TRBJ1-1; TRBD1 aligns across 7 bases. This CDR3 contains 13 residues. Germline values: CDR1 MNHNS, CDR2 SASEGT. J was trimmed by 3 bases and V by 6 bases; bases with no gene match: 4. The CDR3 coding sequence is TGTGCCAGCAGACAGGGGTCTTACACTGAAGCTTTCTTT. Translating it yields CASRQGSYTEAFF.

The chain links TRBV4-1 to TRBJ2-3; D ambiguous. The V gene's germline CDR1 is MGHRA and CDR2 YSYEKL. The germline V and J ends were trimmed by 3 bases and 2 bases, with 12 bases remaining between them. There are 15 residues in the CDR3. CDR3 in amino acids: CASSHPGRATDTQYF. CDR3 sequence (DNA): TGCGCCAGCAGCCATCCCGGTCGCGCCACAGATACGCAGTATTTT.

This clonotype occurred a few times. This chain joins TRBV10-3 and TRBJ2-7; 13 nucleotides line up with TRBD2. CDR3 length: 18 amino acids. The germline V gene encodes CDR1 ENHRY and CDR2 SYGVKD. V gave up 6 bases and J gave up 4 bases; unmatched junction bases: 15. The CDR3 region has the DNA TGTGCCATCAGCCGACTAGCGGGAGGCTCCGGGTCGGGGTACGAGCAGTACTTC. Amino acid sequence: CAISRLAGGSGSGYEQYF.

This clonotype was detected only a few times. This sequence joins TRBV4-2 and TRBJ1-2, with D maybe TRBD1 (5 bases). The V gene lost 1 base and the J gene lost 7 bases, with 13 bases spanning the gap. Germline assignment: CDR1 LGHNA and CDR2 YNFKEQ. This CDR3 comprises 14 residues. CDR3 sequence (DNA): TGTGCCAGCAGCCAAGGGGGGGAGGGAGGTGGCTACACCTTC. Its protein is CASSQGGEGGGYTF.

The rearrangement joins TRBV5-1 to TRBJ2-3; D not resolved. CDR3 length: 16 amino acids. Trimming cost V 1 base and J 3 bases, with 15 bases left between them. Germline values: CDR1 SGHRS, CDR2 YFSETQ. CDR3 DNA sequence: TGCGCCAGCAGCTTGTCCGACCAAATACGGACAGATACGCAGTATTTT. The encoded protein is CASSLSDQIRTDTQYF. Based on the CDR3 plus reference TRBV5-1 and TRBJ2-3, the full variable domain is KAGVTQTPRYLIKTRGQQVTLSCSPISGHRSVSWYQQTPGQGLQFLFEYFSETQRNKGNFPGRFSGRQFSNSRSEMNVSTLELGDSALYLCASSLSDQIRTDTQYFGPGTRLTVL.

This clonotype was observed a few times. The rearrangement joins TRBV27 to TRBJ2-7, with 11 positions matching TRBD1. Per the germline V gene, CDR1 is MNHEY and CDR2 is SMNVEV (reference sequence). V lost 3 bases and J lost 6; bases outside the gene matches: 13. The CDR3 is made up of 17 amino acids. The CDR3 DNA reads TGTGCCAGCAGTTTGGCTGGACAGGGGGCCGAGGGAACCGAGCAGTACTTC. Protein sequence: CASSLAGQGAEGTEQYF.

The chain employs TRBV9 and TRBJ2-1; D possibly corresponds to TRBD1 (7 bases). The CDR3 loop spans 17 amino acids. The germline V and J ends were trimmed by 2 bases and 6 bases, with 21 bases remaining between them. Looked up from germline, CDR1 is SGDLS and CDR2 is YYNGEE. CDR3 bases: TGTGCCAGCAGCGTCAGTACCGGGACAGCGGGCTCCAATGAGCAGTTCTTC. This translates into CASSVSTGTAGSNEQFF.

This chain connects TRBV5-1 to TRBJ2-2; the match to TRBD1 covers 9 bases. The J segment lost 3 bases and the V segment lost 2 bases, leaving 2 bases of the junction unmatched. Germline V gene lookup returns CDR1 SGHRS and CDR2 YFSETQ. The CDR3 consists of 15 residues. CDR3 amino acids: CASSFRTGDTGELFF. In nucleotides, the CDR3 is TGCGCCAGCAGCTTTAGGACAGGGGACACCGGGGAGCTGTTTTTT.

There are many counts of this clonotype. The rearrangement links TRBV20-1 to TRBJ2-2; 7 bases map to TRBD2. V lost 5 bases and J lost 6; bases outside the gene matches: 12. Looked up from germline, CDR1 is DFQATT and CDR2 is SNEGSKA (reference sequence). The CDR3 runs 15 residues. The CDR3 nucleotides read TGCAGTGCTGGGACCGGCGGGAGAAGTGCCGGGGAGCTGTTTTTT. This gives the protein CSAGTGGRSAGELFF.

In this sample, this clonotype turned up a few times. V gene TRBV19 combines with J gene TRBJ2-4, with 8 bases fitting TRBD2. CDR1 is LNHDA and CDR2 is SQIVND in the germline V gene (reference sequence). The CDR3 runs to 14 residues. The V segment lost 1 base and the J segment 5 bases; nucleotides outside the gene matches: 1. The CDR3 loop reads CASSIALAENIQYF. Here the CDR3 DNA reads TGTGCCAGTAGTATAGCACTAGCGGAAAACATTCAGTACTTC.

This clonotype was picked up a small number of times. The chain is built from TRBV12-3 or TRBV12-4 and TRBJ2-3; D remains ambiguous. V lost 6 bases and J 1 base, leaving 14 bases between the germline ends. The CDR3 is 15 residues long. CDR3 in DNA: TGTGCCAGCAGCCTCGCGTCGGTGGGCACAGATACGCAGTATTTT. It encodes CASSLASVGTDTQYF.

This clonotype was seen a few times. The gene calls are TRBV5-1 and TRBJ2-2; D is unresolved. CDR3 size: 14 residues. CDR1 is SGHRS and CDR2 is YFSETQ in the germline V gene. V lost 0 bases and J 4 bases, leaving 7 bases between the germline ends. CDR3 nucleotides: TGCGCCAGCAGCTTGGACAGTTTCACCGGGGAGCTGTTTTTT. This translates into CASSLDSFTGELFF. Filled out from reference TRBV5-1 and TRBJ2-2, the complete variable domain reads KAGVTQTPRYLIKTRGQQVTLSCSPISGHRSVSWYQQTPGQGLQFLFEYFSETQRNKGNFPGRFSGRQFSNSRSEMNVSTLELGDSALYLCASSLDSFTGELFFGEGSRLTVL.

The chain has TRBV27 and TRBJ2-1; 9 positions agree with TRBD1. Germline V gene data show CDR1 as MNHEY and CDR2 as SMNVEV (reference sequence). The ends lost 6 bases at V and 5 bases at J; junction bases unmatched: 8. The CDR3 consists of 15 residues. CDR3 in DNA: TGTGCCAGCAGAGAATACAGGGGGCAAGACAATGAGCAGTTCTTC. Protein sequence: CASREYRGQDNEQFF.

This clonotype was detected only a few times. The CDR3 is CSASRLEEPGDTQYF. The CDR3 DNA sequence: TGCAGTGCTAGCAGACTAGAGGAACCGGGAGATACGCAGTATTTT. The genes are TRBV20-1 and TRBJ2-3; D is possibly TRBD2 (6 bases). Germline CDR1 DFQATT, CDR2 SNEGSKA (reference sequence). V was clipped by 3 bases and J by 5 bases, with 18 bases between them. The CDR3 totals 15 residues.

CDR3 in DNA: TGTGCCAGCACCCCTCGGGGGGGGGCGTACGGCACTGAAGCTTTCTTT. It codes for CASTPRGGAYGTEAFF. The genes are TRBV6-1 and TRBJ1-1; D possibly corresponds to TRBD1 (6 bases). Trimming took 7 bases from V and 4 from J, leaving 22 bases between them. CDR1 MNHNS and CDR2 SASEGT come from the germline V gene. This CDR3 is built from 16 residues.

This clonotype was counted at least ten times. This sequence joins TRBV6-1 and TRBJ2-5; D unclear. Germline V CDR1 and CDR2: MNHNS, SASEGT. Trimming removed 2 bases at V and 2 bases at J, with 12 bases between. The CDR3 covers 15 residues. The CDR3 nucleotides are TGTGCCAGCAGTGAATATCCGACACTTCAAGAGACCCAGTACTTC. It translates to CASSEYPTLQETQYF.

This clonotype came up a few times. V and J are TRBV7-8 and TRBJ1-1; possibly TRBD1 for D (5 bases). The CDR3 length is 16 residues. V was cut by 4 bases and J by 4 bases, with 19 bases left in between. Germline-derived CDR1 and CDR2 are SGHVS and FQNEAQ. In DNA, the CDR3 is TGTGCCAGCAGCTCCTTGACTCAGGGCCTATCCACTGAAGCTTTCTTT. Translation: CASSSLTQGLSTEAFF.

The chain joins TRBV3-1 to TRBJ2-7; a weak D match, TRBD2 (6 bases). Germline V gene data show CDR1 as LGHDT and CDR2 as YNNKEL (reference sequence). The CDR3 contains 18 residues. With 2 bases removed from V and 0 bases from J, the gap between germline ends came to 20 bases. The CDR3 here is CASSQKAKRVWTSYEQYF. The CDR3 coding sequence is TGTGCCAGCAGCCAAAAAGCGAAGCGGGTATGGACCTCCTACGAGCAGTACTTC.

The rearrangement joins TRBV5-5 to TRBJ1-1; D may be TRBD1 (6 bases). With 2 bases removed from V and 5 bases from J, the gap between germline ends came to 16 bases. The CDR3 runs to 15 residues. Per the germline V gene, CDR1 is SGHKS and CDR2 is YYEKEE (reference sequence). The CDR3 nucleotides are TGTGCCAGCAGCTTTTCAGGGGCGGTCGGGACTGAAGCTTTCTTT. Its protein product is CASSFSGAVGTEAFF.

This chain joins TRBV5-1 and TRBJ2-5, with D tentatively TRBD1 (6 bases). V was pared by 4 bases and J by 2 bases, with 9 bases between. This CDR3 comprises 13 residues. In germline, CDR1 is SGHRS, CDR2 YFSETQ. In nucleotides, the CDR3 is TGCGCCAGCAGCCGGGACATTCAAGAGACCCAGTACTTC. This translates into CASSRDIQETQYF.

This clonotype appeared a few times. The chain carries TRBV20-1 and TRBJ2-3; no reliable D call. From germline, CDR1 is DFQATT and CDR2 SNEGSKA (reference sequence). The V and J ends lost 4 bases and 4 bases respectively, with 12 bases between them. The CDR3 runs to 13 residues. CDR3 protein: CSATSSGADTQYF. The CDR3 DNA is TGCAGTGCTACCAGCTCCGGCGCAGATACGCAGTATTTT.

This clonotype was seen a handful of times. The chain is built from TRBV20-1 and TRBJ2-1, with a possible D match to TRBD2 (6 bases). The CDR3 runs to 14 residues. Germline CDR1 is DFQATT and CDR2 is SNEGSKA (reference sequence). V lost 6 bases, J lost 5 bases, and 17 bases lay in between. CDR3 protein: CSAPGPGSHNEQFF. The CDR3, as DNA: TGCAGTGCCCCCGGCCCCGGGAGCCACAATGAGCAGTTCTTC.

This clonotype was seen a few times. The rearrangement links TRBV7-9 to TRBJ1-1; tentatively, D is TRBD1 (5 bases). CDR1 and CDR2 (germline): SEHNR, FQNEAQ (reference sequence). Trimming took 4 bases from V and 4 from J, leaving 13 bases between them. The CDR3 is 14 residues long. The CDR3 region has the DNA TGTGCCAGCAGCTCGGACACCTCAGGCACTGAAGCTTTCTTT. Residues: CASSSDTSGTEAFF.

This chain connects TRBV5-4 to TRBJ1-6; D is uncertain. Germline loops: CDR1 SGHNT, CDR2 YYREEE (reference sequence). The CDR3 covers 16 residues. The V end was cut by 1 base, the J end by 3 bases, with 11 bases between. The CDR3 nucleotides are TGTGCCAGCAGCTTGTCCGCCGGAGGCTATAATTCACCCCTCCACTTT. This codes for CASSLSAGGYNSPLHF.

The chain recombines TRBV5-1 with TRBJ1-2, with D hard to call. The CDR3 is 14 residues long. Germline loops: CDR1 SGHRS, CDR2 YFSETQ. V was trimmed by 1 base and J by 6 bases, leaving 13 bases between them. In DNA, the CDR3 is TGCGCCAGCAGCTTGCGGATTCCTGGGGATGGCTACACCTTC. Amino acids: CASSLRIPGDGYTF.

V is TRBV12-3 or TRBV12-4 and J is TRBJ2-5, with TRBD2 matching 12 bases. V lost 5 bases and J lost 5; bases outside the gene matches: 12. The CDR3 has 17 residues. CDR3: CASSLLAGGLDGETQYF. The CDR3 DNA reads TGTGCCAGCAGTCTGCTAGCGGGGGGGCTAGATGGGGAGACCCAGTACTTC.

This clonotype was seen a handful of times. The rearrangement links TRBV12-3 or TRBV12-4 to TRBJ1-1, with a weak D call TRBD1 (5 bases). The CDR3 has 11 residues. The ends were cut back, 4 bases at V and 11 bases at J, with 11 bases in the middle. CDR3 DNA sequence: TGTGCCAGCAGTTACCGGGGGGTTGCTTTCTTT. Translated, it gives CASSYRGVAFF.